This T cell receptor beta chain appears in the sequencing data of a study of blood T cell repertoires in COVID-19. About the research overall: Spain, Italy and the United States supplied samples that represented acute and convalescent COVID-19.

Per the original data handling: Estimates of nucleated cell counts were drawn from the amplification of reference gene primers. Sequencing was performed with immunoSEQ multiplex PCR; in TCRdb, only in-frame clones are kept and a portion is missing. V, J and clone size reflect that table, while D and trimming were determined from the DNA. The data show some 73,000 clones, approximately 92% seen once. In its sample, this clone was seen once. J lost 4 bases, V lost 3 bases, and 1 base had no gene match. This CDR3 region has 13 residues. Germline loops: CDR1 ENHRY, CDR2 SYGVKD. This clonotype was sampled from a human donor in a cohort sampled during active COVID-19. The sample was peripheral blood. The rearrangement joins TRBV10-3 to TRBJ1-2; 8 positions agree with TRBD1. The CDR3 coding sequence is TGTGCCATCAGTGAAGGGACAGGCTATGGCTACACCTTC. Translated: CAISEGTGYGYTF.